This T cell receptor beta chain was identified during a study of identifying expanded T cells in peripheral blood. General study findings and limits: Over approximately two and four weeks, about 15 and 19 clones changed, versus around 1.3 between replicates. Across healthy donors, higher total template counts meant significantly greater approximately two-week count variance.

This clone showed up just once. The target antigen is unknown. Produced via immunoSEQ multiplex PCR; TCRdb's table is partial and in-frame only. The sample carries over 100,000 clones, about 88% recorded once. No infections or other immune events were documented during collection. Germline V lookup: CDR1 LGHNA, CDR2 YSLEER. The CDR3 length is 14 residues. The V end lost 4 bases, the J end lost 5 bases, and 14 bases lay between the germline ends. The receptor's source is a person aged 18 to 75 in good health. This chain links TRBV4-3 with TRBJ1-1; D is uncertain. Sequences were obtained from blood. CDR3 region: CASSPERSGTEAFF. Here the CDR3 DNA reads TGCGCCAGCAGCCCCGAACGGAGTGGGACTGAAGCTTTCTTT.